These T cell receptor beta chains were read from a single sample in a study of T cells after posttransplantation cyclophosphamide. Generated by immunoSEQ multiplex PCR, the TCRdb table keeps only in-frame clones and is missing some. This sample yields 30,000 or so clones, of which roughly 90% are seen a single time; approximately 15% belongs to the top ten. Sequences were obtained from PBMCs. The receptors shown here come from a woman aged 40 to 50 with a blood cancer, CMV-positive, and with a related stem cell donor. CDR3s include the opening cysteine and the closing phenylalanine or tryptophan. The D gene is left open where the match is weak. Size values are once, few and many counts, or a class for expanded clones, and some rows have none.

V	size	J	D	CDR3	DNA
TRBV12-5	NA	TRBJ2-7	TRBD1	CASGLVLQGISYEQYF	TGTGCTAGTGGTTTGGTACTACAGGGGATCTCCTACGAGCAGTACTTC
TRBV29-1	NA	TRBJ1-5	TRBD1	CRALTGTGDHFGPQHF	TGCAGAGCTCTTACGGGGACAGGTGATCATTTTGGGCCCCAGCATTTT
TRBV7-6	NA	TRBJ1-6	NA	CASSQEAFPGNSPLHF	TGTGCCAGCAGCCAAGAGGCGTTTCCGGGGAATTCACCCCTCCACTTT
TRBV29-1	NA	TRBJ2-6	TRBD1	CSVEVGQGVSPGANVLTF	TGCAGCGTTGAAGTCGGACAGGGGGTATCCCCTGGGGCCAACGTCCTGACTTTC
TRBV6-5	NA	TRBJ2-7	NA	CASSYGQDEQYF	TGTGCCAGCAGTTACGGTCAGGACGAGCAGTACTTC
TRBV2	few	TRBJ1-1	TRBD1	CASSDRGQNTEAFF	TGTGCCAGCAGTGACAGGGGGCAGAACACTGAAGCTTTCTTT
TRBV10-1	NA	TRBJ2-1	NA	CASSESNGGTHNEQFF	TGCGCCAGCAGTGAGTCAAACGGGGGGACACACAATGAGCAGTTCTTC
TRBV7-3	NA	TRBJ1-1	NA	CASSPSAGVNTEAFF	TGTGCCAGCAGCCCCTCCGCAGGGGTGAACACTGAAGCTTTCTTT
TRBV27	NA	TRBJ2-2	NA	CASRPIQGNTGELFF	TGTGCCAGCAGGCCTATACAGGGGAACACCGGGGAGCTGTTTTTT
TRBV6-4	NA	TRBJ2-3	TRBD1	CASSRDRRDTQYF	TGTGCCAGCAGCCGGGACAGGAGAGATACGCAGTATTTT
TRBV7-3	NA	TRBJ2-1	NA	CASSPLRGPSGNEQLF	TGTGCCAGCAGCCCACTCCGGGGTCCTTCGGGGAATGAGCAGCTCTTC
TRBV5-6	NA	TRBJ1-5	NA	CASTPGTLLVSNQPQHF	TGTGCCAGCACCCCCGGGACACTGCTGGTTAGCAATCAGCCCCAGCATTTT
TRBV7-3	NA	TRBJ2-1	NA	CASSPDYSYNEQFF	TGTGCCAGCAGCCCAGACTACTCCTACAATGAGCAGTTCTTC
TRBV5-1	NA	TRBJ2-3	NA	CASSWGDSTDTQYF	TGCGCCAGCAGCTGGGGGGACAGCACAGATACGCAGTATTTT
TRBV28	NA	TRBJ2-7	TRBD2	CASRTSGVTYEQYF	TGTGCCAGCAGAACTAGCGGGGTCACCTACGAGCAGTACTTC
TRBV7-9	NA	TRBJ2-7	TRBD2	CASSSFPAGGFVYEQYF	TGTGCCAGCAGCTCATTCCCAGCGGGGGGGTTCGTCTACGAGCAGTACTTC
TRBV7-9	once	TRBJ2-7	TRBD2	CASSPGSLAGDPYEQYF	TGTGCCAGCAGCCCGGGGAGCCTAGCGGGGGACCCTTACGAGCAGTACTTC
TRBV11-2	NA	TRBJ2-7	TRBD2	CASSFRLAGAYEQYF	TGTGCCAGCAGCTTCCGACTAGCGGGGGCCTACGAGCAGTACTTC
TRBV13	NA	TRBJ2-1	TRBD2	CASSLRLAFENEQFF	TGTGCCAGCAGTCTCAGACTAGCGTTTGAAAATGAGCAGTTCTTC
TRBV19	NA	TRBJ1-1	TRBD1	CASSHLRTGNTEAFF	TGTGCCAGTAGTCACCTCCGGACAGGGAACACTGAAGCTTTCTTT
TRBV5-1	NA	TRBJ2-7	TRBD2	CASSLGTSESYEQYF	TGCGCCAGCAGCTTGGGGACTAGCGAGTCCTACGAGCAGTACTTC
TRBV7-8	NA	TRBJ1-1	TRBD1	CASSADRVGLTEAFF	TGTGCCAGCAGCGCAGACAGGGTAGGGCTCACTGAAGCTTTCTTT
TRBV6-5	NA	TRBJ1-2	TRBD1	CASRTTGEGGYTF	TGTGCCAGCAGGACGACAGGGGAGGGTGGCTACACCTTC
TRBV7-2	few	TRBJ1-5	TRBD1	CASSPTGGNQPQHF	TGTGCCAGCAGCCCGACAGGGGGAAACCAGCCCCAGCATTTT
TRBV6-1	NA	TRBJ2-2	TRBD2	CASSIAGGPTGELFF	TGTGCCAGCAGCATAGCGGGGGGGCCGACCGGGGAGCTGTTTTTT
TRBV6-5	NA	TRBJ2-7	NA	CASSPGQSEQYF	TGTGCCAGCAGTCCCGGACAGAGCGAGCAGTACTTC
TRBV28	NA	TRBJ1-5	NA	CASSPGQAASFSNQPQHF	TGTGCCAGCAGCCCCGGGCAAGCGGCGTCCTTTAGCAATCAGCCCCAGCATTTT
TRBV5-5	NA	TRBJ2-7	TRBD2	CASSLAASGGSYEQYF	TGTGCCAGCAGCTTGGCCGCTAGCGGGGGGTCCTACGAGCAGTACTTC
TRBV7-3	NA	TRBJ1-1	NA	CASTIAPGTEAFF	TGTGCCAGCACCATAGCCCCGGGCACTGAAGCTTTCTTT
TRBV7-3	once	TRBJ2-7	TRBD2	CASSLGGGAYEQYF	TGTGCCAGCAGCTTGGGTGGGGGGGCCTACGAGCAGTACTTC
TRBV6-5	few	TRBJ1-1	NA	CASSYAPRGTEAFF	TGTGCCAGCAGTTACGCCCCTAGGGGCACTGAAGCTTTCTTT
TRBV4-1	few	TRBJ1-2	NA	CASSSVGAWYGYTF	TGCGCCAGCAGTTCCGTGGGGGCCTGGTATGGCTACACCTTC
TRBV5-1	NA	TRBJ2-3	NA	CASSYRADTQYF	TGCGCCAGCAGCTACAGGGCGGATACGCAGTATTTT
TRBV19	NA	TRBJ1-5	NA	CASSISRWGGSNQPQHF	TGTGCCAGTAGTATAAGCCGGTGGGGGGGGAGCAATCAGCCCCAGCATTTT
TRBV19	NA	TRBJ1-6	TRBD1	CASSIGSGQASSPLHF	TGTGCCAGTAGTATCGGGTCGGGACAGGCTTCGTCCCCCCTCCACTTT
TRBV7-7	NA	TRBJ2-7	NA	CASSHPRGIVYEQYF	TGTGCCAGCAGCCACCCGCGAGGGATTGTATACGAGCAGTACTTC
TRBV6-1	NA	TRBJ1-5	NA	CASSEWTAGEPQHF	TGTGCCAGCAGTGAATGGACAGCTGGGGAGCCCCAGCATTTT
TRBV27	NA	TRBJ2-3	NA	CASISFSGDTQYF	TGTGCCAGCATTTCTTTCAGCGGGGATACGCAGTATTTT
TRBV14	NA	TRBJ2-1	TRBD1	CASSLPNRGLPYNEQFF	TGTGCCAGCAGCCTACCAAACAGGGGGCTTCCGTACAATGAGCAGTTCTTC
TRBV2	NA	TRBJ2-2	TRBD2	CASSEVAGGQNTGELFF	TGTGCCAGCAGTGAGGTAGCGGGGGGACAGAACACCGGGGAGCTGTTTTTT
TRBV10-1	NA	TRBJ1-6	TRBD1	CASSAGTGEHNSPLHF	TGCGCCAGCAGCGCAGGGACAGGAGAGCACAATTCCCCCCTCCACTTT
TRBV19	NA	TRBJ2-5	NA	CASSMDSEETQYF	TGTGCCAGTAGTATGGACAGCGAAGAGACCCAGTACTTC
TRBV7-9	NA	TRBJ1-2	TRBD1	CASSKGQGAYGYTF	TGTGCCAGCAGCAAAGGACAGGGGGCCTATGGCTACACCTTC
TRBV7-8	NA	TRBJ2-2	TRBD2	CASSLRRRLAGGKNTGELFF	TGTGCCAGCAGCTTACGTAGGCGGCTAGCGGGGGGGAAGAACACCGGGGAGCTGTTTTTT
TRBV11-2	NA	TRBJ1-1	NA	CASSFSQRVTEAFF	TGTGCCAGCAGCTTCTCCCAGCGGGTCACTGAAGCTTTCTTT
TRBV11-2	once	TRBJ1-6	NA	CASSLKQGSSPLHF	TGTGCCAGCAGCTTAAAACAGGGAAGTTCACCCCTCCACTTT
TRBV7-3	NA	TRBJ2-5	NA	CASSVHREETQYF	TGTGCCAGCAGCGTACACAGAGAAGAGACCCAGTACTTC
TRBV5-1	NA	TRBJ2-1	NA	CASSLATETQGEQFF	TGCGCCAGCAGCTTGGCGACCGAAACCCAGGGTGAGCAGTTCTTC
TRBV7-9	NA	TRBJ1-2	TRBD1	CASSPGQGAISGGYTF	TGTGCCAGCAGCCCCGGACAGGGGGCAATTTCGGGGGGCTACACCTTC
TRBV10-3	NA	TRBJ2-5	TRBD2	CAISEALAGAPPHF	TGTGCCATCAGTGAGGCGCTAGCGGGGGCCCCACCGCACTTC
TRBV19	NA	TRBJ1-2	NA	CASSILSGNGYTF	TGTGCCAGTAGTATACTGTCGGGTAACGGCTACACCTTC
TRBV18	NA	TRBJ2-2	TRBD1	CASSPGQSNTGELFF	TGTGCCAGCTCTCCGGGACAGTCGAACACCGGGGAGCTGTTTTTT
TRBV6-5	NA	TRBJ2-5	NA	CASSRSGFQETQYF	TGTGCCAGCAGCCGCTCGGGATTCCAAGAGACCCAGTACTTC
TRBV29-1	NA	TRBJ2-3	TRBD2	CSVETGGSTDTQYF	TGCAGCGTTGAAACGGGAGGGAGCACAGATACGCAGTATTTT
TRBV2	medium-sized	TRBJ2-7	TRBD1	CASRIPGQGSYEQYF	TGTGCCAGCAGAATCCCGGGACAGGGCTCCTACGAGCAGTACTTC
TRBV11-2	NA	TRBJ2-7	NA	CASSLQGGLDYEQYF	TGTGCCAGCAGCTTACAGGGAGGACTTGACTACGAGCAGTACTTC
TRBV28	NA	TRBJ2-2	TRBD2	CASSLRRGDTGELFF	TGTGCCAGCAGTTTAAGGCGGGGGGACACCGGGGAGCTGTTTTTT
TRBV19	NA	TRBJ2-7	TRBD1	CASSIGPGQGYEQYF	TGTGCCAGTAGTATAGGGCCGGGACAGGGCTACGAGCAGTACTTC